Reported below is one TCR beta chain. No antigen is known for it. These data are taken from a study of cytomegalovirus exposure and HLA in healthy donors. 13 Jbeta primers and 60 Vbeta primers were used for the PCR. The repertoire was sequenced with immunoSEQ multiplex PCR; TCRdb's copy has only in-frame clones and lacks some. The sample yields about 130,000 clones, 84% seen once. Trimming took off 5 bases at V and 10 bases at J, with 15 bases between the two ends. The CDR3 has 14 amino acids. CDR1 MGHDK and CDR2 SYGVNS come from the germline V gene. General study results and limits: Researchers counted around 170 TCR beta chains as cytomegalovirus-associated.

The source is a man aged 50 to 60 in good health and CMV-seronegative. The rearrangement links TRBV25-1 to TRBJ1-6; D possibly corresponds to TRBD1 (5 bases). Sequenced: PBMCs. The CDR3 reads CASSLSGVRSPLHF. The CDR3 nucleotides are TGTGCCAGCAGTCTATCGGGGGTACGCTCACCCCTCCACTTT. Drawing the rest from reference TRBV25-1 and TRBJ1-6, the complete variable domain is EADIYQTPRYLVIGTGKKITLECSQTMGHDKMYWYQQDPGMELHLIHYSYGVNSTEKGDLSSESTVSRIRTEHFPLTLESARPSHTSQYLCASSLSGVRSPLHFGNGTRLTVT.